The 27 T cell receptor beta chains below come from one sample, sequenced in a study of OX40 agonist ivuxolimab in advanced cancers. The repertoire was sequenced with immunoSEQ multiplex PCR; TCRdb's copy has only in-frame clones and lacks some. This table holds tens of thousands of clones, 80% to 95% found once. Sequencing used CD4+ or CD8+ T cells sorted from blood, obtained in a trial of the OX40 agonist ivuxolimab. The receptors originated from an adult with an advanced solid tumor such as melanoma, head and neck, liver or kidney cancer.

This chain uses TRBV5-4 with TRBJ2-2; 9 bases agree with TRBD2. Germline loops: CDR1 SGHNT, CDR2 YYREEE (reference sequence). This CDR3 spans 18 amino acids. Germline trimming cut 0 bases from V and 3 bases from J; bases unmatched to any gene: 9. This CDR3 reads CASSLAGGRARYTGELFF. The CDR3 DNA is TGTGCCAGCAGCTTGGCTGGCGGGAGGGCGAGGTACACCGGGGAGCTGTTTTTT.

The table lists this clone with a count of one. This same CDR3 is encoded by further DNA sequences in the sample. The chain recombines TRBV4-1 with TRBJ2-7; 8 nucleotides align to TRBD2. The junction had 12 bases not matched to a gene; V was cut back by 1 base and J by 1 base. CDR3 size: 18 residues. Germline V CDR1 and CDR2: MGHRA, YSYEKL. The CDR3: CASSQGPAGEGLSYEQYF. The DNA of the CDR3 is TGCGCCAGCAGCCAAGGCCCAGCGGGAGAAGGTCTGTCCTACGAGCAGTACTTC.

J is TRBJ1-5 and V is TRBV19; tentatively, D is TRBD1 (6 bases). Deletions cut 5 bases from V and 7 bases from J, with 18 bases between. The CDR3 has 15 residues. Germline values: CDR1 LNHDA, CDR2 SQIVND (reference sequence). Written as DNA, the CDR3 is TGTGCCAGTAGTCTCACTCAACAGGGATCGCAGCCCCAGCATTTT. Residues: CASSLTQQGSQPQHF.

The table lists this clone with a count of one. The chain combines TRBV6-5 with TRBJ2-7, with no clear D. The CDR3 sequence is 11 residues long. V lost 5 bases and J 1 base, leaving 3 bases between the germline ends. Germline V gene data show CDR1 as MNHEY and CDR2 as SVGAGI. The CDR3 loop reads CASSVSYEQYF. The CDR3 nucleotides are TGTGCCAGCAGTGTTTCCTACGAGCAGTACTTC.

V gene TRBV10-2 combines with J gene TRBJ2-7; TRBD2 agrees at 7 bases. In germline, CDR1 is WSHSY, CDR2 SAAADI. The V and J ends lost 6 bases and 2 bases, in that order; junction bases with no gene match: 7. The CDR3 has 14 amino acids. The CDR3 region is CASSGGTLPYEQYF. For the CDR3, the DNA is TGCGCCAGCAGCGGGGGGACTCTTCCCTACGAGCAGTACTTC.

Only one count was recorded for this clone. The rearrangement joins TRBV7-9 to TRBJ2-3; 7 nucleotides match TRBD2. This CDR3 is 14 amino acids long. Germline-derived CDR1 and CDR2 are SEHNR and FQNEAQ (reference sequence). V dropped 11 bases and J dropped 4; count of bases not matched to a gene: 12. The CDR3 spells CAGEGPGGPDTQYF. In DNA form, the CDR3 reads TGTGCCGGGGAGGGTCCGGGAGGACCAGATACGCAGTATTTT.

The V and J genes are TRBV27 and TRBJ2-7; 9 nucleotides agree with TRBD1. The germline V gene encodes CDR1 MNHEY and CDR2 SMNVEV (reference sequence). V dropped 3 bases and J dropped 5; count of bases not matched to a gene: 11. This CDR3 has 16 residues. The DNA of the CDR3 is TGTGCCAGCAGTTTCGAAGGGGGGACAGGGATCCACGAGCAGTACTTC. Its protein product is CASSFEGGTGIHEQYF.

The chain joins TRBV9 to TRBJ1-4, with TRBD1 matching over 8 bases. The CDR3 spans 14 residues. Germline V CDR1 and CDR2: SGDLS, YYNGEE. Unmatched junction bases numbered 4, after V lost 4 bases and J lost 5 bases. CDR3 coding DNA: TGTGCCAGCAGCAACGGACAGGGAAATGAAAAACTGTTTTTT. Its translation is CASSNGQGNEKLFF.

The rearrangement links TRBV13 to TRBJ1-4; D unclear. The CDR3 extends over 15 amino acids. V was pared by 4 bases and J by 3 bases, with 12 bases between. The germline V gene has CDR1 PRHDT and CDR2 FYEKMQ (reference sequence). Here the CDR3 reads CASSSEHDSNEKLFF. Here the CDR3 DNA reads TGTGCCAGCAGCTCCGAACATGATTCTAATGAAAAACTGTTTTTT.

The chain carries TRBV7-9 and TRBJ1-4, with a weak D call TRBD1 (6 bases). The V end lost 4 bases, the J end lost 8 bases, and 20 bases lay between the germline ends. Germline loops: CDR1 SEHNR, CDR2 FQNEAQ (reference sequence). The CDR3 covers 16 residues. The CDR3 DNA sequence: TGTGCCAGCAGCTGGGCTTCGGACAGTAAAGACGAAAAACTGTTTTTT. Protein product: CASSWASDSKDEKLFF. Combining the CDR3 with reference TRBV7-9 and TRBJ1-4 gives the whole variable domain DTGVSQNPRHKITKRGQNVTFRCDPISEHNRLYWYRQTLGQGPEFLTYFQNEAQLEKSRLLSDRFSAERPKGSFSTLEIQRTEQGDSAMYLCASSWASDSKDEKLFFGSGTQLSVL.

Regarding this clone: The same CDR3 is also encoded by other DNA sequences in this sample. The rearrangement links TRBV19 to TRBJ2-5; D not resolved. The CDR3 consists of 13 residues. Germline V gene lookup returns CDR1 LNHDA and CDR2 SQIVND (reference sequence). Trimming stripped 1 base from V and 4 bases from J, with 7 bases between. The CDR3 sequence is CASSIVGGETQYF. The CDR3 DNA sequence: TGTGCCAGTAGTATAGTAGGTGGAGAGACCCAGTACTTC.

The chain is built from TRBV7-2 and TRBJ2-7; 7 nucleotides line up with TRBD2. CDR3 length: 15 residues. Trimming removed 0 bases from V and 3 bases from J; junction bases left unmatched: 5. Germline CDR1 is SGHTA and CDR2 is FQGNSA. The CDR3 nucleotides are TGTGCCAGCAGCTTAGCTACGGGAGGCCGCTACGAGCAGTACTTC. It yields the protein CASSLATGGRYEQYF.

The chain employs TRBV6-1 and TRBJ1-2; D uncertain. This CDR3 has 9 residues. CDR1 is MNHNS and CDR2 is SASEGT in the germline V gene. V dropped 8 bases and J dropped 5 bases, with 3 bases sitting between them. The chain's CDR3 is CASGYGYTF. CDR3 DNA sequence: TGTGCCAGCGGGTATGGCTACACCTTC.

This chain links TRBV4-1 with TRBJ2-5; 11 bases map to TRBD2. The V segment lost 1 base and the J segment 4 bases; nucleotides outside the gene matches: 8. The CDR3 covers 17 residues. In germline, CDR1 is MGHRA, CDR2 YSYEKL. CDR3 in amino acids: CASSQVPGLAARETQYF. The CDR3 DNA reads as TGCGCCAGCAGCCAAGTGCCGGGACTAGCGGCAAGAGAGACCCAGTACTTC.

V and J are TRBV5-4 and TRBJ1-1; a weak D match, TRBD1 (6 bases). Germline V lookup: CDR1 SGHNT, CDR2 YYREEE (reference sequence). V lost 4 bases and J lost 5, with 18 bases in between. This CDR3 has 15 amino acids. The CDR3 is CASSLSWGARTEAFF. The CDR3 DNA follows: TGTGCCAGCAGCCTAAGTTGGGGGGCGCGGACTGAAGCTTTCTTT.

The V gene is TRBV2, the J gene TRBJ2-1, with D tentatively TRBD2 (7 bases). V was shortened by 6 bases and J by 7 bases, with 19 bases between the two germline ends. Germline-derived CDR1 and CDR2 are SNHLY and FYNNEI. This CDR3 contains 15 residues. For the CDR3, the DNA is TGTGCCAGCAGGCCCAACGGGGGGCTAACGAATGAGCAGTTCTTC. As protein: CASRPNGGLTNEQFF.

This chain joins TRBV19 and TRBJ1-3; D is unclear. Deletions cut 3 bases from V and 0 bases from J, with 9 bases between. Germline CDR1 is LNHDA and CDR2 is SQIVND (reference sequence). CDR3 length equals 15 residues. The CDR3 is CASSMSVYSGNTIYF. The CDR3 DNA is TGTGCCAGTAGTATGTCGGTTTACTCTGGAAACACCATATATTTT. Full variable domain (remainder filled in from reference TRBV19 and TRBJ1-3): DGGITQSPKYLFRKEGQNVTLSCEQNLNHDAMYWYRQDPGQGLRLIYYSQIVNDFQKGDIAEGYSVSREKKESFPLTVTSAQKNPTAFYLCASSMSVYSGNTIYFGEGSWLTVV.

This rearrangement joins TRBV27 to TRBJ2-7; TRBD1 aligns across 8 bases. The J segment lost 5 bases and the V segment lost 7 bases, leaving 13 bases of the junction unmatched. Germline V CDR1 and CDR2: MNHEY, SMNVEV (reference sequence). This CDR3 has 15 residues. The chain's CDR3 is CASNRARGLVHEQYF. The DNA for the CDR3 is TGTGCCAGCAACAGGGCCAGGGGGCTTGTCCACGAGCAGTACTTC.

V usage is TRBV19 and J usage is TRBJ2-1; TRBD1 aligns across 8 bases. The CDR3 length is 13 residues. Germline V gives CDR1 LNHDA, CDR2 SQIVND (reference sequence). Trimming cost V 4 bases and J 10 bases; bases outside gene matches: 6. The CDR3 here is CASSSPGGPEQFF. The CDR3 region has the DNA TGTGCCAGTAGTAGTCCAGGGGGCCCCGAGCAGTTCTTC. The variable domain in full, completed from reference TRBV19 and TRBJ2-1, reads DGGITQSPKYLFRKEGQNVTLSCEQNLNHDAMYWYRQDPGQGLRLIYYSQIVNDFQKGDIAEGYSVSREKKESFPLTVTSAQKNPTAFYLCASSSPGGPEQFFGPGTRLTVL.

The rearrangement links TRBV10-3 to TRBJ1-2; possibly TRBD1 for D (5 bases). The CDR3 loop spans 13 amino acids. Trimming pared 8 bases from V and 5 bases from J, leaving 15 bases between. The germline gives CDR1 ENHRY, CDR2 SYGVKD. CDR3 bases: TGTGCCATCGGGAGGGGTGCGGAGTATGGCTACACCTTC. It specifies CAIGRGAEYGYTF.

This clone has a handful of counts. The rearrangement joins TRBV5-1 to TRBJ2-3, with TRBD1 as a possible D gene (6 bases). The CDR3 is 17 residues long. Per the germline V gene, CDR1 is SGHRS and CDR2 is YFSETQ. Trimming removed 2 bases from V and 0 bases from J, with 16 bases in between. The CDR3 coding sequence is TGCGCCAGCAGCTTCACCGGGACAACCTCTAGCACAGATACGCAGTATTTT. Amino acids: CASSFTGTTSSTDTQYF.

The rearrangement links TRBV10-1 to TRBJ2-3; possible D gene TRBD2, 5 bases. The CDR3 is made up of 16 amino acids. CDR1 and CDR2 (germline): WNHNN, SYGVQD (reference sequence). V was shortened by 3 bases and J by 0 bases, with 13 bases between the two germline ends. The CDR3 loop reads CASSDGLLPSTDTQYF. CDR3 coding DNA: TGCGCCAGCAGTGATGGACTCCTCCCTAGCACAGATACGCAGTATTTT.

CDR3 bases: TGTGCCACCAGCAGAGATATCGATGAGCAGTTCTTC. It translates to CATSRDIDEQFF. The chain couples TRBV15 to TRBJ2-1; D ambiguous. This CDR3 comprises 12 residues. Germline V gene data show CDR1 as LNHNV and CDR2 as YYDKDF (reference sequence). Trimming left V 0 bases short and J 8 bases short, with 5 bases between.

The rearrangement uses TRBV21-1 and TRBJ1-4; the DNA was not used to check the table's D call, TRBD1. TRBV21-1 is recorded as a pseudogene. The CDR3 runs to 17 residues. The chain's CDR3 is CASSPHPPDRSNEKLFF. CDR3 nucleotides: TGTGCCAGCAGCCCTCACCCCCCGGACAGGTCTAATGAAAAACTGTTTTTT.

V gene TRBV27 combines with J gene TRBJ2-1, with 13 bases that match TRBD2. The CDR3 runs to 17 residues. Per germline, CDR1 MNHEY and CDR2 SMNVEV (reference sequence). After removal of 0 bases from V and 3 bases from J, the junction contained 2 bases not matched to a gene. CDR3 region: CASSLSTSGRDYNEQFF. In DNA form, the CDR3 reads TGTGCCAGCAGTTTATCAACTAGCGGGAGGGACTACAATGAGCAGTTCTTC.

V usage is TRBV9 and J usage is TRBJ2-1, with 7 bases that match TRBD1. J lost 5 bases, V lost 3 bases, and 8 bases had no gene match. This CDR3 has 15 amino acids. Germline assignment: CDR1 SGDLS and CDR2 YYNGEE. The CDR3 DNA follows: TGTGCCAGCAGCGCAAGGGGGCAGGAAAACAATGAGCAGTTCTTC. Translating it yields CASSARGQENNEQFF.

V and J are TRBV13 and TRBJ2-5; TRBD2 aligns across 9 bases. The CDR3 covers 14 residues. Trimming took 5 bases from V and 5 from J; bases not matched to a gene: 6. Per the germline V gene, CDR1 is PRHDT and CDR2 is FYEKMQ (reference sequence). This chain's CDR3 is CASSKGLAPETQYF. As DNA, the CDR3 is TGTGCCAGCAGCAAGGGACTAGCTCCCGAGACCCAGTACTTC.